Below are 25 T cell receptor beta chains sequenced from a single sample in a study of memory CD4+ T cells and cytomegalovirus serostatus. The sort gate was single viable CD3+CD4+CD8-CD45RO+ cells for memory CD4+ T cells. Using immunoSEQ multiplex PCR, the repertoire was profiled, and TCRdb retains in-frame clones only, with some absent. This sample yields approximately 92,000 clones, of which around 80% are seen a single time; 3.5% to 4% belongs to the top ten. Sequencing was performed on memory CD4+ T cells from blood. The receptors derive from an adult in good health and CMV-seropositive.

The CDR3, as DNA: TGTGCCACCAGCAGAGCCGGGCTAACTTCCTACAATGAGCAGTTCTTC. Amino acids: CATSRAGLTSYNEQFF. The chain uses TRBV15 and TRBJ2-1; D ambiguous. Trimming left V 1 base short and J 1 base short, with 11 bases between. Germline loops: CDR1 LNHNV, CDR2 YYDKDF (reference sequence). This CDR3 has 16 residues.

The V call is TRBV27, the J call TRBJ2-7, with 8 bases that match TRBD1. V was clipped by 6 bases and J by 1 base; unmatched bases: 5. This CDR3 comprises 14 residues. Germline-derived CDR1 and CDR2 are MNHEY and SMNVEV (reference sequence). DNA for the CDR3: TGTGCCAGCAGCAGACAGGGGAAATCCTACGAGCAGTACTTC. Translation gives CASSRQGKSYEQYF.

The chain couples TRBV28 to TRBJ1-6; 8 bases are a match to TRBD1. With V trimmed by 4 bases and J by 7 bases, 9 bases remained unmatched. CDR1 and CDR2 (germline): MDHEN, SYDVKM. The CDR3 has 16 residues. CDR3 in amino acids: CASSSPGQGQNSPLHF. The CDR3, as DNA: TGTGCCAGCAGTTCCCCAGGACAGGGACAAAATTCACCCCTCCACTTT.

The chain uses TRBV4-3 and TRBJ2-2, with a weak D call TRBD2 (6 bases). V was cut by 3 bases and J by 6 bases, with 14 bases left in between. Germline values: CDR1 LGHNA, CDR2 YSLEER. The CDR3 covers 15 residues. The CDR3 DNA reads TGCGCCAGCAGCCAGGACTACGAATTGGCCGGGGAGCTGTTTTTT. This gives the protein CASSQDYELAGELFF.

This chain connects TRBV2 to TRBJ2-1, with D perhaps matching TRBD1 (6 bases). There are 15 residues in the CDR3. V was trimmed by 4 bases and J by 11 bases, leaving 21 bases between them. Looked up from germline, CDR1 is SNHLY and CDR2 is FYNNEI. The CDR3 reads CASSADSVSGGKQFF. CDR3 DNA sequence: TGTGCCAGCAGTGCGGACAGTGTTTCTGGTGGGAAGCAGTTCTTC.

The sample holds one count of this clone. The V gene is TRBV14, the J gene TRBJ2-7; 7 bases fit TRBD2. The CDR3 runs to 14 residues. Trimming cost V 0 bases and J 3 bases; bases outside gene matches: 2. Germline CDR1 SGHDN, CDR2 FVKESK. Here the CDR3 reads CASSQDGGGYEQYF. The CDR3 DNA is TGTGCCAGCAGCCAAGATGGGGGGGGCTACGAGCAGTACTTC.

The chain combines TRBV5-6 with TRBJ1-3; no clear D. The germline V gene encodes CDR1 SGHDT and CDR2 YYEEEE. With 4 bases removed from V and 8 bases from J, the gap between germline ends came to 7 bases. The length of the CDR3 is 11 residues. As DNA, the CDR3 is TGTGCCAGCAGCGTTGACTACACCATATATTTT. This gives the protein CASSVDYTIYF.

The gene calls are TRBV7-2 and TRBJ2-7; D call uncertain. From germline, CDR1 is SGHTA and CDR2 FQGNSA. Trimming shortened V by 1 base and J by 5 bases, and 9 bases separated the two germline ends. The CDR3 is made up of 13 amino acids. CDR3 sequence (DNA): TGTGCCAGCAGCTTAGTCCGTGGGCACGAGCAGTACTTC. Protein: CASSLVRGHEQYF.

This chain joins TRBV7-3 and TRBJ2-1; maybe TRBD2 (6 bases). Trimming removed 3 bases from V and 8 bases from J, with 17 bases in between. From germline, CDR1 is SGHTA and CDR2 FQGTGA. This CDR3 region has 15 residues. The CDR3 coding sequence is TGTGCCAGCAGCTTTTACAGCGGGCCCCTCGATGAGCAGTTCTTC. As protein: CASSFYSGPLDEQFF.

The J gene is TRBJ2-3, the V gene TRBV5-1; D ambiguous. In germline, CDR1 is SGHRS, CDR2 YFSETQ. V lost 0 bases to trimming and J lost 2 bases, with 7 bases between them. The CDR3 spans 14 residues. CDR3 DNA: TGCGCCAGCAGCTTGGGATGGGACACAGATACGCAGTATTTT. This translates into CASSLGWDTDTQYF.

The V call is TRBV5-1, the J call TRBJ1-2; perhaps TRBD1 as D (6 bases). The CDR3 sequence is 15 residues long. The V gene's germline CDR1 is SGHRS and CDR2 YFSETQ. The V end was cut by 4 bases, the J end by 1 base, with 14 bases between. In DNA form, the CDR3 reads TGCGCCAGCAGCCCCTATTCACAGGGTAACTATGGCTACACCTTC. Protein product: CASSPYSQGNYGYTF.

This chain links TRBV2 with TRBJ1-2, with TRBD1 matching 8 bases. V gave up 4 bases and J gave up 9 bases; unmatched junction bases: 7. Germline CDR1 SNHLY, CDR2 FYNNEI. CDR3 length: 13 amino acids. CDR3 loop: CASSGETGGSYTF. CDR3 nucleotide sequence: TGTGCCAGCAGTGGGGAAACAGGGGGGAGCTACACCTTC.

The CDR3 nucleotides read TGTGCCAGCAGTGGGGGGCCCCAGAGTGAGCAGTTCTTC. Residues: CASSGGPQSEQFF. V usage is TRBV28 and J usage is TRBJ2-1; D possibly uses TRBD1 or TRBD2 (6 bases each). Germline V CDR1 and CDR2: MDHEN, SYDVKM. The CDR3 sequence is 13 residues long. Trimming left V 5 bases short and J 9 bases short, with 14 bases between.

For the CDR3, the DNA is TGTGCCAGCAGCTTAGCACAACAGGGGGACGGGGAGCTGTTTTTT. Its protein product is CASSLAQQGDGELFF. This sequence joins TRBV7-6 and TRBJ2-2, with 8 bases matching TRBD1. The germline V gene encodes CDR1 SGHVS and CDR2 FNYEAQ. CDR3 length: 15 residues. The junction had 4 bases not matched to a gene; V was cut back by 0 bases and J by 7 bases.

The genes are TRBV7-2 and TRBJ2-7; 7 positions match TRBD2. The CDR3 loop spans 14 amino acids. The germline V gene has CDR1 SGHTA and CDR2 FQGNSA. The V gene end was trimmed by 5 bases and the J gene end by 2 bases; junction bases not matched to a gene: 6. The CDR3 reads CASSRGGGTYEQYF. The CDR3 DNA is TGTGCCAGCAGCCGGGGCGGGGGTACCTACGAGCAGTACTTC.

This clone was recorded a few times. The gene calls are TRBV7-9 and TRBJ2-7; D is ambiguous. This CDR3 region has 13 residues. Germline V gene sequence: CDR1 SEHNR, CDR2 FQNEAQ (reference sequence). Trimming left V 0 bases short and J 9 bases short, with 12 bases between. CDR3 in amino acids: CASSLAQAERQYF. The CDR3 nucleotides read TGTGCCAGCAGCTTAGCCCAGGCCGAGCGGCAGTACTTC.

V gene TRBV7-2 combines with J gene TRBJ2-1; no clear D gene. This CDR3 is built from 11 residues. V lost 4 bases and J lost 8, with 6 bases in between. Looked up from germline, CDR1 is SGHTA and CDR2 is FQGNSA. The CDR3 here is CASSYVDEQFF. CDR3 sequence (DNA): TGTGCCAGCAGCTATGTAGATGAGCAGTTCTTC. Filled out from reference TRBV7-2 and TRBJ2-1, the complete variable domain reads GAGVSQSPSNKVTEKGKDVELRCDPISGHTALYWYRQSLGQGLEFLIYFQGNSAPDKSGLPSDRFSAERTGGSVSTLTIQRTQQEDSAVYLCASSYVDEQFFGPGTRLTVL.

V is TRBV28 and J is TRBJ2-1; 7 nucleotides match TRBD2. The germline V gene encodes CDR1 MDHEN and CDR2 SYDVKM. The CDR3 has 14 residues. The CDR3 loop reads CAGQTGGSYNEQFF. For the CDR3, the DNA is TGTGCAGGGCAGACGGGGGGCTCCTACAATGAGCAGTTCTTC.

This chain uses TRBV5-4 with TRBJ1-2; 8 nucleotides line up with TRBD1. Trimming at V came to 0 bases and at J to 8 bases, leaving 9 bases not matched to a gene. Germline CDR1 SGHNT, CDR2 YYREEE (reference sequence). The CDR3 covers 15 residues. CDR3 residues: CASSLGTGTIGGYTF. The DNA of the CDR3 is TGTGCCAGCAGCTTGGGGACAGGGACGATAGGGGGCTACACCTTC.

This chain uses TRBV10-1 with TRBJ2-3; the D is unclear. Deletions cut 2 bases from V and 4 bases from J, with 4 bases between. The germline gives CDR1 WNHNN, CDR2 SYGVQD (reference sequence). This CDR3 is built from 12 residues. CDR3 in DNA: TGCGCCAGCAGTGAGGGCTCAGATACGCAGTATTTT. Translation: CASSEGSDTQYF.

The V call is TRBV6-4, the J call TRBJ1-1, with a tentative D call TRBD1 (6 bases). The CDR3 loop spans 14 amino acids. V lost 5 bases, J lost 1 base, and 11 bases lay in between. CDR1 is MRHNA, CDR2 SNTAGT, per germline. The DNA for the CDR3 is TGTGCCAGCAGTCCCGACAGGACGAACACTGAAGCTTTCTTT. It codes for CASSPDRTNTEAFF.

The V call is TRBV11-3, the J call TRBJ2-3; D perhaps matches TRBD2 (6 bases). Germline assignment: CDR1 SGHNT and CDR2 YENEEA. The CDR3 runs 15 residues. V was pared by 4 bases and J by 6 bases, with 17 bases between. The DNA for the CDR3 is TGTGCCAGCAGCTCCCGGGGTAGCGGAGCGGATACGCAGTATTTT. Translating gives CASSSRGSGADTQYF.

This clone was counted between two and nine times. The chain uses TRBV9 and TRBJ1-2; no definite D call. The V gene lost 5 bases and the J gene lost 1 base, with 6 bases spanning the gap. Germline V CDR1 and CDR2: SGDLS, YYNGEE. The CDR3 extends over 12 amino acids. The DNA for the CDR3 is TGTGCCAGCAGTGACGGTAACTATGGCTACACCTTC. Translation: CASSDGNYGYTF.

The chain has TRBV10-1 and TRBJ2-3; a weak D match, TRBD2 (5 bases). Germline V lookup: CDR1 WNHNN, CDR2 SYGVQD (reference sequence). The V end lost 8 bases, the J end lost 5 bases, and 20 bases lay between the germline ends. CDR3 length: 15 amino acids. CDR3 protein: CASSDYGRQVDTQYF. The CDR3 DNA follows: TGCGCCAGCTCAGACTATGGCCGTCAAGTAGATACGCAGTATTTT.

V usage is TRBV15 and J usage is TRBJ2-4; a possible D gene is TRBD2 (5 bases). In germline, CDR1 is LNHNV, CDR2 YYDKDF (reference sequence). CDR3 size: 14 residues. Trimming cost V 1 base and J 1 base, with 5 bases left between them. The CDR3 loop reads CATSRVAAKNIQYF. CDR3 coding DNA: TGTGCCACCAGCAGAGTAGCGGCCAAAAACATTCAGTACTTC.